This T cell receptor beta chain originates from a study of human T cells and chemical hapten exposure (dated by TCRdb to the early 2020s). Background for the entire study: Libraries were pooled for sequencing, and variation in per-sample TCR yields was attributed mainly to small differences in library volumes within the pool. The study tracked peripheral blood TCR repertoire changes in vivo during primary and secondary sensitization to the hapten diphenylcyclopropenone (DPC) in alopecia patients. Both TCR alpha and TCR beta chains were sequenced from each blood RNA sample. The paper's findings and limits, for the study overall: No change with DPC sensitization was found in the number of TCRs above 1 in 1000 frequency, and no evidence of global repertoire structure alterations was found. Repeated subsampling changed both the strength of the expansion versus patch-test correlation and the threshold at which the correlation became significant.

This clonotype has only a few counts. Its recognized antigen is unknown. No much larger clone exists at a distance of one base, and base qualities are not known. The CDR3 runs 16 residues from the cysteine to the phenylalanine. Of the read, only the CDR3 DNA is kept; its 48 bases are in frame from base 1. Taken from the germline V gene (reference sequence), the CDR1 and CDR2 loops are SEHNR and FQNEAQ. Germline trimming: 5 bases from V, 5 bases from J; junction bases outside gene matches: 8. Preparation of the library involved 5' RACE. The reads were generated on an Illumina MiSeq. During library preparation, unique molecular identifiers were attached to individual cDNA molecules so that TCRs could be counted quantitatively and reproducibly. The authors' pipeline ran thus. The median number of TCRs per sample was roughly 94,000, ranging from 23,224 to 690,600. The Decombinator software suite was used to annotate V, J and CDR3 in the TCR reads. For the PS versus PT1 abundance plots, all samples were subsampled to the same number of TCRs (28,000). Expanded TCRs were defined as absent before sensitization and observed at least eight times at the 2-week time point. TCRdb itself trimmed the public reads at Q25 with fastp, ran MiXCR and retained productive beta chains. Each entry is one CDR3 protein sequence, shown with its most common DNA and genes. None of the V and J calls come from the authors' own analysis; TCRdb made them. This sample lists 81,000 or so distinct CDR3 sequences; roughly 7.7% were detected once. The top ten clones comprise 2% to 2.5% of the sample.

Total RNA was isolated from unfractionated whole blood collected in Tempus Blood RNA tubes. Five or six healthy volunteers were used as TCR sequencing controls and were bled at day 0, 2 weeks and 6 weeks. The sequence was collected from a male donor in good health. The chain is made from TRBV7-9 and TRBJ2-5, with 13 bases aligning to TRBD2. The CDR3 amino acid sequence is: CASSLVGTSGTETQYF. The bases read TGTGCCAGCAGCCTGGTGGGGACTAGCGGGACGGAGACCCAGTACTTC. With the portions outside the CDR3 filled from the reference TRBV7-9 and TRBJ2-5 genes, the complete variable region becomes DTGVSQNPRHKITKRGQNVTFRCDPISEHNRLYWYRQTLGQGPEFLTYFQNEAQLEKSRLLSDRFSAERPKGSFSTLEIQRTEQGDSAMYLCASSLVGTSGTETQYFGPGTRLLVL.